The present TCR beta chain was sequenced within a study of radiation and T cells in renal cell carcinoma. This clone was detected only once. As to time point: blood 4 weeks post-SBRT, at nephrectomy. Sample treatment: 15 Gy SBRT to primary tumor, nephrectomy 4 weeks later. Nephrectomy followed 15 Gy stereotactic body radiation by 4 weeks. The tumor was a clear cell renal cell carcinoma. Sequencing used immunoSEQ multiplex PCR; TCRdb keeps in-frame clones, though not all of them. Among about 170,000 clones listed, 88% were seen once. The CDR3 extends over 15 amino acids. Germline-derived CDR1 and CDR2 are SGHTS and YDEGEE. The germline V and J ends were trimmed by 0 bases and 8 bases, with 12 bases remaining between them.

This chain joins TRBV5-8 and TRBJ1-6; D not certain. The material sequenced was blood, taken from a patient whose treatment included radiotherapy and nephrectomy. The TCR was taken from a woman in her forties or fifties with renal cell carcinoma. The CDR3: CASSLEGQIYSPLHF. In nucleotides, the CDR3 is TGTGCCAGCAGCTTGGAGGGCCAAATTTATTCACCCCTCCACTTT.